Listed here are 7 T cell receptor beta chains from one sample, sequenced in a study of CD8+ T cells in alopecia areata. Treatment in this sample: oral pan-JAK inhibitor, 5-10 mg twice daily. RNA extraction was followed by reverse transcription into cDNA, which acted as the sequencing template. The table came from immunoSEQ multiplex PCR; TCRdb's copy has only in-frame clones and leaves some out. The sample carries nearly 200,000 clones, more than 45% recorded once. The sample was CD4+ T cells sorted from blood, taken at week 24, from a patient treated with tofacitinib. These receptors were taken from a human donor with alopecia areata.

This clone came up a few times. This sequence joins TRBV5-1 and TRBJ2-7; the D is unclear. Trimming stripped 4 bases from V and 1 base from J, with 9 bases between. The germline V gene has CDR1 SGHRS and CDR2 YFSETQ. The CDR3 spans 13 residues. The CDR3 here is CASSEDGSYEQYF. The DNA for the CDR3 is TGCGCCAGCAGCGAGGACGGTTCCTACGAGCAGTACTTC.

This chain connects TRBV7-9 to TRBJ2-3; a possible D gene is TRBD2 (5 bases). The CDR3 consists of 14 residues. Germline CDR1 is SEHNR and CDR2 is FQNEAQ (reference sequence). Trimming took off 3 bases at V and 5 bases at J, with 12 bases between the two ends. This chain's CDR3 is CASSFGDQRDTQYF. CDR3 in DNA: TGTGCCAGCAGCTTCGGGGATCAGAGAGATACGCAGTATTTT.

At least ten counts were recorded for this clone. This chain joins TRBV25-1 and TRBJ1-1; D not resolved. CDR3 length equals 13 residues. V was trimmed by 1 base and J by 1 base, leaving 4 bases between them. Germline CDR1 is MGHDK and CDR2 is SYGVNS. CDR3 amino acids: CASSEWGNTEAFF. The CDR3 DNA reads as TGTGCCAGCAGTGAATGGGGGAACACTGAAGCTTTCTTT.

This clone was seen just once. The rearrangement joins TRBV4-3 to TRBJ2-1, with D perhaps matching TRBD1 (6 bases). Trimming cost V 0 bases and J 2 bases, with 8 bases left between them. Germline V gene data show CDR1 as LGHNA and CDR2 as YSLEER. This CDR3 spans 15 amino acids. Here the CDR3 reads CASSQDRGPYNEQFF. In nucleotides, the CDR3 is TGCGCCAGCAGCCAAGACAGGGGCCCCTACAATGAGCAGTTCTTC.

The chain joins TRBV25-1 to TRBJ2-1; 8 nucleotides align to TRBD2. The CDR3 has 14 amino acids. Trimming at V came to 3 bases and at J to 4 bases, leaving 2 bases not matched to a gene. Germline V CDR1 and CDR2: MGHDK, SYGVNS. CDR3 sequence (DNA): TGTGCCAGCAGTGAGGGGACTAGGTACAATGAGCAGTTCTTC. Its translation: CASSEGTRYNEQFF.

Here the CDR3 reads CASSEYGGPYEQYF. CDR3 DNA sequence: TGTGCCAGCAGTGAATACGGGGGGCCTTACGAGCAGTACTTC. The V gene is TRBV2, the J gene TRBJ2-7; weak D call: TRBD2 (7 bases). The CDR3 runs to 14 residues. V dropped 2 bases and J dropped 4 bases, with 12 bases sitting between them. CDR1 is SNHLY and CDR2 is FYNNEI in the germline V gene. The variable domain in full, with the rest retrieved from reference TRBV2 and TRBJ2-7, is EPEVTQTPSHQVTQMGQEVILRCVPISNHLYFYWYRQILGQKVEFLVSFYNNEISEKSEIFDDQFSVERPDGSNFTLKIRSTKLEDSAMYFCASSEYGGPYEQYFGPGTRLTVT.

CDR3 amino acids: CASSERLAHEQFF. The CDR3 nucleotides read TGTGCCAGCAGTGAAAGGCTAGCGCATGAGCAGTTCTTC. The chain is built from TRBV2 and TRBJ2-1; possibly TRBD2 for D (6 bases). V was cut by 2 bases and J by 8 bases, with 10 bases left in between. The CDR3 extends over 13 amino acids. Germline CDR1 reads SNHLY; CDR2 reads FYNNEI. The full variable domain, rest sourced from reference TRBV2 and TRBJ2-1, is EPEVTQTPSHQVTQMGQEVILRCVPISNHLYFYWYRQILGQKVEFLVSFYNNEISEKSEIFDDQFSVERPDGSNFTLKIRSTKLEDSAMYFCASSERLAHEQFFGPGTRLTVL.